This TCR beta chain was found in a study of OX40 agonist ivuxolimab in advanced cancers. For the study at large: Given to patients was ivuxolimab, an agonistic anti-OX40 (CD134) antibody. Administration of intravenous ivuxolimab to patients occurred every 2 weeks at 0.01 to 10 mg/kg. Hepatocellular carcinoma, melanoma, renal cell or head and neck cancer affected the dose-escalation patients.

The protocol was immunoSEQ multiplex PCR, while the TCRdb copy is restricted to in-frame clones and leaves out a portion. The sample comprises about 88,000 clones, about 86% of which are singletons, and around 1.5% rests with the top ten. This CDR3 spans 13 amino acids. The V gene lost 11 bases and the J gene lost 0 bases, with 14 bases spanning the gap. Germline V lookup: CDR1 SNHLY, CDR2 FYNNEI. Sampling times: baseline, cycle 4 day 1, cycle 7 day 1. This specimen consisted of CD4+ or CD8+ T cells sorted from blood, obtained in a trial of the OX40 agonist ivuxolimab. The chain links TRBV2 to TRBJ2-7; the D gene is possibly TRBD1 (5 bases). This sequence was found in an adult with an advanced solid tumor such as melanoma, head and neck, liver or kidney cancer. The CDR3 reads CAWGAQGSYEQYF. Here the CDR3 DNA reads TGTGCCTGGGGTGCGCAGGGCTCCTACGAGCAGTACTTC. Variable domain in full (rest from reference TRBV2 and TRBJ2-7): EPEVTQTPSHQVTQMGQEVILRCVPISNHLYFYWYRQILGQKVEFLVSFYNNEISEKSEIFDDQFSVERPDGSNFTLKIRSTKLEDSAMYFCAWGAQGSYEQYFGPGTRLTVT.